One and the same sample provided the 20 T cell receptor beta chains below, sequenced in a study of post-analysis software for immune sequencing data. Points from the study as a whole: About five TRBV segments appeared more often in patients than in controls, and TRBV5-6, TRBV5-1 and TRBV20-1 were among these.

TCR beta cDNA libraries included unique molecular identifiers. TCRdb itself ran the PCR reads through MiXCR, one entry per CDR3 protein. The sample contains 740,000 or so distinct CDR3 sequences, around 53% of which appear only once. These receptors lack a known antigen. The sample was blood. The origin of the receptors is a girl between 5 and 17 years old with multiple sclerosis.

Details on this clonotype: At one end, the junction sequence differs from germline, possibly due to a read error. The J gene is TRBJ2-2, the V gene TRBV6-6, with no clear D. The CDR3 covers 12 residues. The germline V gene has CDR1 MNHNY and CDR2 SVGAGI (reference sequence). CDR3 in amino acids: CASSYGGSEMFF. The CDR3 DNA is TGTGCCAGCAGTTACGGTGGTTCGGAGATGTTTTTT.

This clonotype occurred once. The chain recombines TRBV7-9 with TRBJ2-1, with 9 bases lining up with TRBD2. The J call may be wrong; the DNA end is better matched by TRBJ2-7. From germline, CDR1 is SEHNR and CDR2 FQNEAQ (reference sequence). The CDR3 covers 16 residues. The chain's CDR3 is CASSAPGSGRYNEQYF. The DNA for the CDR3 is TGTGCCAGCAGCGCCCCGGGTAGCGGGAGATACAATGAGCAGTACTTC.

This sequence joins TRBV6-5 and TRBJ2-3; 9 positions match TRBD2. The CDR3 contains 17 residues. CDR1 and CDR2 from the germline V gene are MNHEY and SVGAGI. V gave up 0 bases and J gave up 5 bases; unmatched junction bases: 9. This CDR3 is CASSYSRGTSRVDTQYF. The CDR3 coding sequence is TGTGCCAGCAGTTACTCGAGAGGGACTAGCCGAGTAGATACGCAGTATTTT.

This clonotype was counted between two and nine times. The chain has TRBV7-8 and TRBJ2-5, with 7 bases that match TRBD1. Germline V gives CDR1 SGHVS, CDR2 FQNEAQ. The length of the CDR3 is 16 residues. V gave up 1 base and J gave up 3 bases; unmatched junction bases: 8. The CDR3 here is CASSLGKSTGKETQYF. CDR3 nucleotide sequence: TGTGCCAGCAGCTTAGGGAAGTCGACAGGGAAAGAGACCCAGTACTTC.

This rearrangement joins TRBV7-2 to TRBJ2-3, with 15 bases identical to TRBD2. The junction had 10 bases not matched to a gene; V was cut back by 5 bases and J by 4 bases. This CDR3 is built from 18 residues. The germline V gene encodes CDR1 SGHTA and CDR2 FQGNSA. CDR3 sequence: CASSPSQGLAGGPDTQYF. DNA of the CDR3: TGTGCCAGCAGCCCGAGCCAGGGACTAGCGGGGGGCCCAGATACGCAGTATTTT.

Here the CDR3 DNA reads TGCGCCAGCAGCTCCTACACAGGGAATGGCTACACCTTC. The encoded protein is CASSSYTGNGYTF. The genes are TRBV5-1 and TRBJ1-2; maybe TRBD1 (6 bases). The CDR3 covers 13 residues. Trimming removed 3 bases at V and 6 bases at J, with 12 bases between. The germline gives CDR1 SGHRS, CDR2 YFSETQ.

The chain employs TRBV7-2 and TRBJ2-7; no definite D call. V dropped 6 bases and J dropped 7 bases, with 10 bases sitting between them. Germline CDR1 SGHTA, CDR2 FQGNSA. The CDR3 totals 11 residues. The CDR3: CASSSLREQYF. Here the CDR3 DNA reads TGTGCCAGCAGTTCCCTCCGGGAGCAGTACTTC.

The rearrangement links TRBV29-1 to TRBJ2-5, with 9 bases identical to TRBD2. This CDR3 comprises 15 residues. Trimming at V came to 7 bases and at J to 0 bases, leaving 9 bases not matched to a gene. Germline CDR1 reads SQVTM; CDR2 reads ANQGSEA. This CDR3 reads CSAPKRGVHQETQYF. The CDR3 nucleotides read TGCAGCGCCCCAAAGCGGGGGGTACACCAAGAGACCCAGTACTTC.

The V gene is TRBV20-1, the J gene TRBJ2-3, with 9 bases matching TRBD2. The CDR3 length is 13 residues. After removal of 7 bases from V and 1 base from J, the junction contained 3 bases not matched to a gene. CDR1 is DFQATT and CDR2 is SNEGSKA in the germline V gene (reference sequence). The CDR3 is CSVWTSGTDTQYF. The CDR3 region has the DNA TGCAGTGTCTGGACTAGCGGCACAGATACGCAGTATTTT.

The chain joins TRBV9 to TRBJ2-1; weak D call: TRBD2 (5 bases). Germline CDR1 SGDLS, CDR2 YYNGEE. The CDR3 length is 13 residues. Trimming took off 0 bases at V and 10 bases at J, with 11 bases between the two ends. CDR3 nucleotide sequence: TGTGCCAGCAGCGTAGGAGGGTCGGGCGAGCAGTTCTTC. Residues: CASSVGGSGEQFF.

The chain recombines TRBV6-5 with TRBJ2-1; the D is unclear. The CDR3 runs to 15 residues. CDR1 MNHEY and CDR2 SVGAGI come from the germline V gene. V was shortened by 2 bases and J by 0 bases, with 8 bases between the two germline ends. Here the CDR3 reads CASSYEKSSYNEQFF. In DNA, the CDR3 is TGTGCCAGCAGTTACGAGAAGAGCTCCTACAATGAGCAGTTCTTC.

CDR3 region: CASSYSSLAGDEQFF. DNA for the CDR3: TGTGCCAGCAGTTACTCGTCGCTAGCGGGAGATGAGCAGTTCTTC. This rearrangement joins TRBV6-5 to TRBJ2-1, with TRBD2 identical over 10 bases. The CDR3 totals 15 residues. CDR1 and CDR2 (germline): MNHEY, SVGAGI. Losses at the gene ends were 0 bases for V and 8 bases for J; bases not matched to a gene: 4.

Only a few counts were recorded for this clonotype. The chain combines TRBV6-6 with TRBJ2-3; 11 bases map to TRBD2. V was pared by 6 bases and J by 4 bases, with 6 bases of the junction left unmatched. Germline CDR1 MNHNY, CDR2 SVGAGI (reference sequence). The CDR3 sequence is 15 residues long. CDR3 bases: TGTGCCAGCAGCCGACTAGCGGGAAGTTCAGATACGCAGTATTTT. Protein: CASSRLAGSSDTQYF.

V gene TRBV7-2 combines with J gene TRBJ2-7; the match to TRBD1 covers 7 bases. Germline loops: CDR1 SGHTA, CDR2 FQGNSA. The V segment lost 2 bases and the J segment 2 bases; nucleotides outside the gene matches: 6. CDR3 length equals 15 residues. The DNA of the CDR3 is TGTGCCAGCAGCTTAAATGCAGGGGGTACCTACGAGCAGTACTTC. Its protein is CASSLNAGGTYEQYF.

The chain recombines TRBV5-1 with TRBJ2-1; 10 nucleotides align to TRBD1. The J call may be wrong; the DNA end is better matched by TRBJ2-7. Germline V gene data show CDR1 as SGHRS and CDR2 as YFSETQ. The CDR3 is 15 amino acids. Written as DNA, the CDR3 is TGCGCCAGCAGCTTGGCCTGGGACAGGGGACACGAGCAGTACTTC. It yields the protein CASSLAWDRGHEQYF.

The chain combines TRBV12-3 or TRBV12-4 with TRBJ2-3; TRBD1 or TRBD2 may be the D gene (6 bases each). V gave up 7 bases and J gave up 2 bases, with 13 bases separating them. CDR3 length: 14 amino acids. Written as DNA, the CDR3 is TGTGCCAGCACCGTAAGGGGGGACACAGATACGCAGTATTTT. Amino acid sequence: CASTVRGDTDTQYF.

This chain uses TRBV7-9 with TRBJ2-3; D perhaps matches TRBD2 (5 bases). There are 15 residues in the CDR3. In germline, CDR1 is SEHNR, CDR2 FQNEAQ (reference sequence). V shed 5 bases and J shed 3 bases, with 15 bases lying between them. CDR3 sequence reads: CASSAPPSGTDTQYF. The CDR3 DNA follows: TGTGCCAGCAGCGCTCCCCCTTCGGGGACAGATACGCAGTATTTT.

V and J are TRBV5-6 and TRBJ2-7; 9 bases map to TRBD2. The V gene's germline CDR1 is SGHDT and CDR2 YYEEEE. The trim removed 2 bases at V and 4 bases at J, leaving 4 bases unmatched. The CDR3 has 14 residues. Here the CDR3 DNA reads TGTGCCAGCAGCTTTTCGGCGGGAGGGTACGAGCAGTACTTC. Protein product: CASSFSAGGYEQYF. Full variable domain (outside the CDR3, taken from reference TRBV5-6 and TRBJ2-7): DAGVTQSPTHLIKTRGQQVTLRCSPKSGHDTVSWYQQALGQGPQFIFQYYEEEERQRGNFPDRFSGHQFPNYSSELNVNALLLGDSALYLCASSFSAGGYEQYFGPGTRLTVT.

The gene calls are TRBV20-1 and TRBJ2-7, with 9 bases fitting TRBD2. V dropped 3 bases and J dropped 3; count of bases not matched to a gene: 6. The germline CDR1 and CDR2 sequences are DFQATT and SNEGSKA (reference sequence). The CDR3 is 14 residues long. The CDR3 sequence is CSASRSGRFYEQYF. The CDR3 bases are TGCAGTGCTAGTCGTAGCGGGAGATTCTACGAGCAGTACTTC.

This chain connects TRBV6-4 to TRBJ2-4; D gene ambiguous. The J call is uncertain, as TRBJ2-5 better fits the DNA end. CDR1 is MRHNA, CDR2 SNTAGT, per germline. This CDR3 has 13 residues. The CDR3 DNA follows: TGTGCCAGCAGTGAGGACCCGCGAGGGACCCAGTACTTC. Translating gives CASSEDPRGTQYF.